This TCR beta chain was captured by sequencing in a study of OX40 agonist ivuxolimab in advanced cancers. Germline CDR1 MNHEY, CDR2 SVGAGI. V lost 7 bases and J lost 0, with 16 bases in between. This CDR3 region has 15 residues. This table comes from immunoSEQ multiplex PCR, and its TCRdb copy is limited to in-frame clones, with some not included. Of about 51,000 clones listed, around 84% are singletons. The receptor's source is an adult with an advanced solid tumor such as melanoma, head and neck, liver or kidney cancer. The chain links TRBV6-5 to TRBJ2-7; TRBD1 is a possible D gene (5 bases). The input for sequencing was CD4+ or CD8+ T cells sorted from blood, taken in a trial of the OX40 agonist ivuxolimab. The CDR3 loop reads CASNSYQGSSYEQYF. The DNA of the CDR3 is TGTGCCAGCAATAGTTACCAGGGTAGCTCCTACGAGCAGTACTTC.